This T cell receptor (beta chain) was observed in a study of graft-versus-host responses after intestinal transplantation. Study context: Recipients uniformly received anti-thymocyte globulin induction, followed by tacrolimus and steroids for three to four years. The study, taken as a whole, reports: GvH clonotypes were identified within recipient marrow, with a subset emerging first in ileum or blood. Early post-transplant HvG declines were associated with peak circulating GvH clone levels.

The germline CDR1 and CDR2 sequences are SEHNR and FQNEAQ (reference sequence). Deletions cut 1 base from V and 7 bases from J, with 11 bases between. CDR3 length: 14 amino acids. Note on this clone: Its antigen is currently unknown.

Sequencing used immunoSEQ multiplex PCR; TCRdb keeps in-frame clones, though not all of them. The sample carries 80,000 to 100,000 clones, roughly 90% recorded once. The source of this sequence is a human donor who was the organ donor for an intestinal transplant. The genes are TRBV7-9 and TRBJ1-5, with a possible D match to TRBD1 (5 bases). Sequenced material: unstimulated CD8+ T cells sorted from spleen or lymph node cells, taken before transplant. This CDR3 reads CASSLVGDLQPQHF. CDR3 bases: TGTGCCAGCAGCTTAGTAGGGGATTTGCAGCCCCAGCATTTT.